This T cell receptor beta chain was identified in a study of blood T cell repertoires in COVID-19. Study at large: From T cells, B-cell-depleted T cells, or PBMCs came the material, which was cDNA or gDNA.

Authors' processing steps: Cell counts per sample came from amplifying reference gene primers. The table came from immunoSEQ multiplex PCR; TCRdb's copy has only in-frame clones and leaves some out. The V and J calls and clone size come from that table; D and trimming were worked out from the DNA. Among roughly 280,000 clones listed, 70% to 90% were seen once. The CDR3 consists of 14 residues. V lost 0 bases and J lost 3, with 9 bases in between. Looked up from germline, CDR1 is SGHRS and CDR2 is YFSETQ. The V and J genes are TRBV5-1 and TRBJ1-1, with D unresolved. The sample comprised peripheral blood. This clonotype originated in a woman aged 65 to 85 with acute or convalescent COVID-19. The CDR3 region has the DNA TGCGCCAGCAGCTTGGCCTGGAGGGACACTGAAGCTTTCTTT. This translates into CASSLAWRDTEAFF.